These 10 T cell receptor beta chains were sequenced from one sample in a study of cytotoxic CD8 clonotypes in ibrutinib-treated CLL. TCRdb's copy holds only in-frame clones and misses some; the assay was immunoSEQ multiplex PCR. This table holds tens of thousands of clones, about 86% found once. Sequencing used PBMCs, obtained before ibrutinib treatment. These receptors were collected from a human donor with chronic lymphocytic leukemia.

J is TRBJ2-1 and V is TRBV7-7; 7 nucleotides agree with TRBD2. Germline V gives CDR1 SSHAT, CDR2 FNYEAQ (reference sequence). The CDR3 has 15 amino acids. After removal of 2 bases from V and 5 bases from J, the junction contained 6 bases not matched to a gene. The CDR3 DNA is TGTGCCAGCAGCTTATCGGGAGGTCGGAACAATGAGCAGTTCTTC. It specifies CASSLSGGRNNEQFF.

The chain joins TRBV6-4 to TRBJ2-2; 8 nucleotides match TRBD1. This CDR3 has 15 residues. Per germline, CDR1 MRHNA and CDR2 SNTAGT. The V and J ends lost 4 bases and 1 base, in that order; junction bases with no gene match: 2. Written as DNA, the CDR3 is TGTGCCAGCAGTGCCGGGACAGGGAACACCGGGGAGCTGTTTTTT. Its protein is CASSAGTGNTGELFF.

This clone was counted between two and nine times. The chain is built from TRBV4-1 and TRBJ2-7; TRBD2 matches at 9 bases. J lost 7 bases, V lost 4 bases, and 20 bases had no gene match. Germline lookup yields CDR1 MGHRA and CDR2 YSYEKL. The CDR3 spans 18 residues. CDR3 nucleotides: TGCGCCAGCAGCCCCGCCGGGCTAGCGGGACCTCAAAGAGGGGAGCAGTACTTC. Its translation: CASSPAGLAGPQRGEQYF.

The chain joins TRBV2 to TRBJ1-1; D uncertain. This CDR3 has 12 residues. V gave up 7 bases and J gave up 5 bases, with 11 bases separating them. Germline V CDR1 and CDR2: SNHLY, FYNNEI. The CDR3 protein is CASTFTWTEAFF. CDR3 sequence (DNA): TGTGCCAGCACCTTTACTTGGACTGAAGCTTTCTTT.

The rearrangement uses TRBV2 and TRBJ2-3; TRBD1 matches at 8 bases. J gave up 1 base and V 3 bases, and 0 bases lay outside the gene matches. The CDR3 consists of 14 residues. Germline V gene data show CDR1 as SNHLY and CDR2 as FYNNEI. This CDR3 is CASSDRGRTDTQYF. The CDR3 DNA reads TGTGCCAGCAGTGACAGGGGGCGCACAGATACGCAGTATTTT.

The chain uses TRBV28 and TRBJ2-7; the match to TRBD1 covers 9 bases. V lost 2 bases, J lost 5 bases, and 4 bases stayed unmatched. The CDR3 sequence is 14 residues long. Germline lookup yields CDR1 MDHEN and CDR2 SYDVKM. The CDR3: CASSLPGTGNEQYF. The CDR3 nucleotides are TGTGCCAGCAGTTTACCCGGGACAGGGAACGAGCAGTACTTC.

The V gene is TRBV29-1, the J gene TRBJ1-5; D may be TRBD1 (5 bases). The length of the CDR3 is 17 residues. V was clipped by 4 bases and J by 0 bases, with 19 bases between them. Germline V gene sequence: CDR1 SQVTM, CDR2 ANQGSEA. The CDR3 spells CSVGGRDTIYSNQPQHF. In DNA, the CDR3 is TGCAGCGTTGGGGGGAGGGATACGATTTATAGCAATCAGCCCCAGCATTTT.

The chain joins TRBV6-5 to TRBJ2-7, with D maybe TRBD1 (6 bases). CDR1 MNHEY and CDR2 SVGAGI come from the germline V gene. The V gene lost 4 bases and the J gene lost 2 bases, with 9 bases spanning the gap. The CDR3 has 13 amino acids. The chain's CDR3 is CASSFQGPYEQYF. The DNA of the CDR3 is TGTGCCAGCAGTTTTCAGGGGCCCTACGAGCAGTACTTC.

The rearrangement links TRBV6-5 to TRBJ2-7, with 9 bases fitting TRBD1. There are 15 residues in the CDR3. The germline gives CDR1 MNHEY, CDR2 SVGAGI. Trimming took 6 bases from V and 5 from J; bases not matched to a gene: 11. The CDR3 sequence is CASSTTGTGLHEQYF. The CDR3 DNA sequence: TGTGCCAGCAGCACTACCGGGACAGGGCTCCACGAGCAGTACTTC.

CDR3 region: CASSLGTSTGNTIYF. CDR3 nucleotides: TGTGCCAGCAGCTTAGGGACTAGCACTGGAAACACCATATATTTT. The J gene is TRBJ1-3, the V gene TRBV13; D is unresolved. The length of the CDR3 is 15 residues. Germline values: CDR1 PRHDT, CDR2 FYEKMQ (reference sequence). Trimming removed 0 bases from V and 2 bases from J, with 8 bases in between.